These T cell receptor beta chains were read from a single sample in a study of blood T cell repertoires in COVID-19. The protocol was immunoSEQ multiplex PCR, while the TCRdb copy is restricted to in-frame clones and leaves out a portion. The sample has fewer than 200,000 clones, around two thirds seen once. Sequenced sample: peripheral blood. The receptor source for this set is a woman older than 75 with acute or convalescent COVID-19. Both conserved end residues are part of each CDR3. A D gene is named only where the DNA matches it firmly. Only part of the rows carry a size: once, few, many, or a class if the clone is expanded.

V gene	clone size	D gene	CDR3 protein
TRBV7-8	few	.	CASSPLSGVRESADTQYF
TRBV6-5	few	.	CASSYGQGIVYGYTF
TRBV7-2	.	TRBD2	CASSPRVAGEETQYF
TRBV5-1	.	.	CASSTGGGDGYTF
TRBV5-4	.	.	CASSLWSTEAFF
TRBV6-1	.	.	CASSEGAISATEAFF
TRBV6-5	.	TRBD2	CASSRLAGGKETQYF
TRBV3-1/TRBV3-2	.	.	CASSQQAGTEKLFF
TRBV5-6	.	TRBD1	CASSRNPGTAYEQYF
TRBV9	.	.	CASSVGGSEAFF
TRBV27	once	TRBD1	CASSQPGQGSTEAFF
TRBV18	.	TRBD1	CASYEGQGGRGPYEQYF
TRBV28	.	.	CASSLAGSYYEQYF
TRBV11-2	.	TRBD1	CASSRPGTGNEQYF
TRBV28	.	.	CASSSPPGKLFF
TRBV3-1/TRBV3-2	.	TRBD1	CASSPPGQGDTGELFF
TRBV19	few	TRBD1	CASSSTGESSYEQYF
TRBV6-5	.	TRBD1	CASSYGSGGLNQPQHF
TRBV7-2	once	.	CASSLRSGYGQETQYF
TRBV3-1/TRBV3-2	few	TRBD1	CASSLGTGGKNEYF
TRBV3-1/TRBV3-2	.	.	CASSGVGSSYNSPLHF
TRBV12-3/TRBV12-4	.	.	CASSFGGTGELFF
TRBV7-9	.	TRBD2	CASSTPPGLAGIYNEQFF
TRBV6-5	.	TRBD2	CASTSGGDTGELFF
TRBV12-3/TRBV12-4	.	TRBD1	CASRPTGGNEQFF
TRBV5-1	many	TRBD1	CASRPETGADNSPLHF
TRBV9	.	.	CASSVGAGTGELFF
TRBV7-9	once	.	CASSLAGLETQYF
TRBV30	.	TRBD1	CAWGRGQAANYGYTF
TRBV9	.	TRBD2	CASSAGLAAYEQYF
TRBV5-4	few	.	CASSLGGGRNYGYTF
TRBV5-1	.	TRBD2	CASSEGLAGDTDTQYF
TRBV10-3	.	TRBD1	CAISERQGEDTIYF
TRBV5-1	.	.	CASSPGLDTDTQYF
TRBV30	.	TRBD1	CAYQDNRGTKPADQPQHF
TRBV20-1	.	.	CSASGLGGGGVFEKLFF
TRBV18	.	.	CASSLTRGQETQYF
TRBV18	.	TRBD1	CASSPGTGPREQYF
TRBV19	few	.	CASSTGQNTEAFF
TRBV6-5	.	.	CASSLAKGATNEKLFF
TRBV27	.	.	CASSLRIRAGSADTQYF
TRBV6-5	few	.	CASSYSEGTYEKLFF
TRBV28	.	TRBD1	CASSPGQATLALHF
TRBV11-2	.	.	CASSPRSGVNQPQHF
TRBV4-2	once	.	CASSQDPEADSGNTIYF
TRBV10-3	.	TRBD1	CAIGQGMNTEAFF